This T cell receptor beta chain was observed in a study of T cell changes during pregnancy in multiple sclerosis. Clones were read by immunoSEQ multiplex PCR, and TCRdb kept only the in-frame ones, dropping some. The table shows under 80,000 clones, with about 89% occurring only once. Losses at the gene ends were 0 bases for V and 10 bases for J; bases not matched to a gene: 4. The CDR3 sequence is 13 residues long. Germline V gene sequence: CDR1 SGHVS, CDR2 FNYEAQ. This sequence was found in a female donor with multiple sclerosis, enrolled in a pregnancy study. This sample comprised peripheral blood, obtained in the second trimester of pregnancy. V usage is TRBV7-6 and J usage is TRBJ2-3; 7 positions match TRBD1. This CDR3 reads CASSLAGDSSQYF. The DNA of the CDR3 is TGTGCCAGCAGCTTAGCAGGGGACAGCTCGCAGTATTTT.